Detailed here is one T cell receptor (beta chain). Its antigen is undetermined. Cell sorting on a FACSAria was used to separate CD4+ and CD8+ T cells from the PBMCs. The data are from a study of CD8+ T cells in alopecia areata. Study conclusions and caveats: TCRs were shared less clearly across patients than in mice, possibly for HLA-related reasons. Scalp repertoires also include resident alphabeta T cells from normal skin.

Reverse transcribed after extraction, RNA yielded cDNA as the sequencing template. This table comes from immunoSEQ multiplex PCR, and its TCRdb copy is limited to in-frame clones, with some not included. The sample consists of 150,000 to 200,000 clones, around 55% of them appearing once. This CDR3 is 19 amino acids long. Germline-derived CDR1 and CDR2 are LNHNV and YYDKDF (reference sequence). Deletions cut 0 bases from V and 0 bases from J, with 18 bases between. V is TRBV15 and J is TRBJ2-1; possibly TRBD2 for D (6 bases). The sample taken for sequencing was CD4+ T cells sorted from blood. The source of this sequence is a human donor in good health. This chain's CDR3 is CATSRDFGGFRNSYNEQFF. The CDR3 DNA reads as TGTGCCACCAGCAGAGACTTTGGAGGGTTTCGAAACTCCTACAATGAGCAGTTCTTC. The full variable domain, with the rest looked up from reference TRBV15 and TRBJ2-1, is DAMVIQNPRYQVTQFGKPVTLSCSQTLNHNVMYWYQQKSSQAPKLLFHYYDKDFNNEADTPDNFQSRRPNTSFCFLDIRSPGLGDTAMYLCATSRDFGGFRNSYNEQFFGPGTRLTVL.